The 2 T cell receptor beta chains listed next were all sequenced from one sample in a study of CD8 T cells in ankylosing spondylitis. TCRdb reprocessed the 5' RACE reads with MiXCR, giving one entry per CDR3 protein. The sample lists tens of thousands of distinct CDR3 sequences; approximately 17% were seen once. Material for sequencing was blood. Every receptor here comes from a male donor with ankylosing spondylitis or in good health (not recorded which).

There are a few counts of this clonotype. The CDR3 loop reads CASSLVDASTGELFF. CDR3 coding DNA: TGCGCCAGCAGCTTGGTTGACGCTAGCACCGGGGAGCTGTTTTTT. This sequence joins TRBV5-1 and TRBJ2-2; no definite D call. CDR3 length: 15 residues. V dropped 0 bases and J dropped 4 bases, with 10 bases sitting between them. CDR1 is SGHRS and CDR2 is YFSETQ in the germline V gene.

The chain employs TRBV6-5 and TRBJ2-1; no firm D call. Per germline, CDR1 MNHEY and CDR2 SVGAGI. The CDR3 contains 14 residues. Trimming cost V 3 bases and J 6 bases, with 12 bases left between them. In DNA form, the CDR3 reads TGTGCCAGCAGTTATTCGAGGAATGGCAATGAGCAGTTCTTC. This sequence encodes CASSYSRNGNEQFF.